The next 19 T cell receptor beta chains were all read from a single sample in a study of cytomegalovirus exposure and HLA in healthy donors. The primer mix had 60 Vbeta and 13 Jbeta primers. Clones were sequenced by immunoSEQ multiplex PCR, and TCRdb holds only the in-frame ones, with some missing. The sample comprises fewer than 70,000 clones, 68% of which are singletons, and over 9.5% rests with the top ten. Sequencing input: PBMCs. The receptors were gathered from a woman aged 25 to 39 in good health and CMV-seronegative.

The chain has TRBV14 and TRBJ1-4; D is undetermined. Per the germline V gene, CDR1 is SGHDN and CDR2 is FVKESK. V was clipped by 1 base and J by 1 base, with 7 bases between them. The CDR3 runs to 15 residues. CDR3 sequence: CASSQARGTNEKLFF. The CDR3 DNA is TGTGCCAGCAGCCAAGCTAGAGGAACTAATGAAAAACTGTTTTTT.

This clone has just one count. Here the CDR3 DNA reads TGCGCCAGCAGCCAAGATCTCTGGGCGGGGGTGGGCTATGGCTACACCTTC. This encodes CASSQDLWAGVGYGYTF. The chain employs TRBV4-3 and TRBJ1-2, with TRBD1 as a possible D gene (5 bases). CDR1 and CDR2 (germline): LGHNA, YSLEER. V was pared by 0 bases and J by 4 bases, with 18 bases between. This CDR3 spans 17 amino acids.

In its sample, this clone was seen a few times. The chain links TRBV5-4 to TRBJ1-5; D possibly corresponds to TRBD1 (6 bases). The germline CDR1 and CDR2 sequences are SGHNT and YYREEE (reference sequence). The CDR3 covers 16 residues. V gave up 0 bases and J gave up 12 bases, with 22 bases separating them. In nucleotides, the CDR3 is TGTGCCAGCAGCTTGGTTCAAGGTTCAGGGGTCGTAAGCCAGCATTTT. Protein: CASSLVQGSGVVSQHF.

This clone has a handful of counts. The chain links TRBV19 to TRBJ2-5, with 9 bases lining up with TRBD2. V lost 2 bases, J lost 3 bases, and 4 bases stayed unmatched. Germline V gives CDR1 LNHDA, CDR2 SQIVND (reference sequence). This CDR3 contains 15 residues. This CDR3 is CASSISGGSEETQYF. Here the CDR3 DNA reads TGTGCCAGTAGTATAAGCGGGGGGTCCGAAGAGACCCAGTACTTC.

The chain has TRBV30 and TRBJ1-2; the match to TRBD1 covers 10 bases. The V gene's germline CDR1 is GTSNPN and CDR2 SVGIG (reference sequence). The CDR3 covers 14 residues. V lost 4 bases and J lost 2; bases outside the gene matches: 4. CDR3 protein: CAWTGTGDNYGYTF. DNA of the CDR3: TGTGCCTGGACCGGGACAGGGGACAACTATGGCTACACCTTC.

V gene TRBV29-1 combines with J gene TRBJ1-2; possible D gene TRBD1, 5 bases. The germline gives CDR1 SQVTM, CDR2 ANQGSEA. V was clipped by 6 bases and J by 2 bases, with 19 bases between them. This CDR3 region has 15 residues. The CDR3 spells CSVYGGGMANYGYTF. CDR3 nucleotide sequence: TGCAGCGTCTACGGGGGGGGGATGGCGAACTATGGCTACACCTTC.

This clone turned up a few times. This chain joins TRBV7-9 and TRBJ1-1; no clear D. Germline CDR1 is SEHNR and CDR2 is FQNEAQ (reference sequence). There are 13 residues in the CDR3. V was cut by 7 bases and J by 1 base, with 10 bases left in between. The CDR3 sequence is CASTQTGNTEAFF. In DNA form, the CDR3 reads TGTGCCAGCACCCAAACCGGGAACACTGAAGCTTTCTTT.

This chain joins TRBV10-3 and TRBJ2-3; TRBD2 agrees at 8 bases. With 7 bases clipped from V and 0 bases from J, the junction kept 6 bases outside the gene matches. This CDR3 is 15 amino acids long. Germline V gives CDR1 ENHRY, CDR2 SYGVKD. The DNA of the CDR3 is TGTGCCATCACCACCGGGACTAGAAGCACAGATACGCAGTATTTT. Encoded protein: CAITTGTRSTDTQYF.

The CDR3 DNA reads TGTGCCAGCAGTGCCACCTCAGGGGGCTATGGCTACACCTTC. Residues: CASSATSGGYGYTF. This chain uses TRBV6-1 with TRBJ1-2; 7 positions match TRBD1. CDR1 and CDR2 from the germline V gene are MNHNS and SASEGT. V dropped 4 bases and J dropped 4; count of bases not matched to a gene: 6. The CDR3 extends over 14 amino acids.

This clone was picked up a small number of times. The V call is TRBV2, the J call TRBJ2-1, with TRBD1 matching over 10 bases. The trim removed 4 bases at V and 7 bases at J, leaving 7 bases unmatched. Germline V lookup: CDR1 SNHLY, CDR2 FYNNEI. There are 15 residues in the CDR3. Here the CDR3 reads CASSGDRGPRNEQFF. CDR3 DNA: TGTGCCAGCAGTGGAGACAGGGGGCCTAGGAATGAGCAGTTCTTC.

The V gene is TRBV9, the J gene TRBJ1-2; 10 bases map to TRBD1. CDR3 size: 18 residues. Germline-derived CDR1 and CDR2 are SGDLS and YYNGEE. Germline trimming cut 1 base from V and 3 bases from J; bases unmatched to any gene: 12. Here the CDR3 reads CASSVRSSPGQGYYGYTF. The DNA for the CDR3 is TGTGCCAGCAGCGTAAGGTCGTCACCGGGACAGGGGTACTATGGCTACACCTTC.

The gene calls are TRBV7-7 and TRBJ1-5; TRBD1 aligns across 7 bases. Germline trimming cut 6 bases from V and 5 bases from J; bases unmatched to any gene: 7. CDR1 is SSHAT and CDR2 is FNYEAQ in the germline V gene (reference sequence). The CDR3 is made up of 14 amino acids. The CDR3 region has the DNA TGTGCCAGCAGACCACAGGGGATCCATCAGCCCCAGCATTTT. Its translation is CASRPQGIHQPQHF.

The chain is built from TRBV27 and TRBJ2-7, with 8 bases identical to TRBD1. Trimming cost V 4 bases and J 3 bases; bases outside gene matches: 8. CDR3 length: 15 residues. Germline CDR1 reads MNHEY; CDR2 reads SMNVEV (reference sequence). The CDR3 loop reads CASSSQWTGLYEQYF. The CDR3 coding sequence is TGTGCCAGCAGTTCCCAATGGACAGGGCTCTACGAGCAGTACTTC.

The chain combines TRBV10-3 with TRBJ1-5; the D gene is possibly TRBD1 (5 bases). Germline V gene data show CDR1 as ENHRY and CDR2 as SYGVKD. The CDR3 length is 16 residues. V was clipped by 0 bases and J by 1 base, with 10 bases between them. The CDR3 DNA reads TGTGCCATCAGTGAGTCCCCAGGGAAAAGCAATCAGCCCCAGCATTTT. Its translation is CAISESPGKSNQPQHF.

The chain couples TRBV7-8 to TRBJ2-7; 7 positions match TRBD1. CDR3 length equals 16 residues. V dropped 4 bases and J dropped 0; count of bases not matched to a gene: 9. Per germline, CDR1 SGHVS and CDR2 FQNEAQ. CDR3 in DNA: TGTGCCAGCAGCTCCTGGCAGACAGGGACCTCCTACGAGCAGTACTTC. This encodes CASSSWQTGTSYEQYF.

This clone showed up just a few times. The rearrangement links TRBV9 to TRBJ2-3; possibly TRBD1 for D (5 bases). Trimming shortened V by 0 bases and J by 0 bases, and 8 bases separated the two germline ends. This CDR3 is 15 amino acids long. Germline values: CDR1 SGDLS, CDR2 YYNGEE. CDR3 bases: TGTGCCAGCAGCGTAGATCAGGGCAGCACAGATACGCAGTATTTT. Encoded protein: CASSVDQGSTDTQYF.

The chain is built from TRBV7-9 and TRBJ1-1; no clear D gene. The germline CDR1 and CDR2 sequences are SEHNR and FQNEAQ (reference sequence). This CDR3 has 12 residues. In DNA, the CDR3 is TGTTCCTTACAGCTGAAGAACACTGAAGCTTTCTTT. This gives the protein CSLQLKNTEAFF.

The chain employs TRBV23-1 and TRBJ1-1, with 8 nucleotides matching TRBD1. TRBV23-1 is classed as an ORF, of uncertain function. With 0 bases clipped from V and 4 bases from J, the junction kept 4 bases outside the gene matches. The CDR3 has 15 residues. CDR3 coding DNA: TGCGCCAGCAGTCAATCCGGACAGGGAAGCACTGAAGCTTTCTTT. It codes for CASSQSGQGSTEAFF.

The rearrangement links TRBV6-6 to TRBJ2-7, with D hard to call. V was shortened by 4 bases and J by 3 bases, with 7 bases between the two germline ends. The CDR3 spans 12 residues. Germline V gives CDR1 MNHNY, CDR2 SVGAGI (reference sequence). CDR3 loop: CASSLTVYEQYF. The CDR3 DNA sequence: TGTGCCAGCAGTTTAACAGTCTACGAGCAGTACTTC.